This TCR beta chain originates from a study of blood T cell repertoires in COVID-19 (dated by TCRdb to 2020 to 2022). Background on the whole study: Samples covering the acute and convalescent phases of COVID-19 were provided by collaborators in the United States, Italy and Spain. The prospective study material was composed of cDNA or gDNA derived from T cells, B-cell-depleted T cells, or PBMCs. Subjects who had been exposed to COVID-19, were actively infected with it, or had recovered from it provided the deeply sampled blood TCRbeta repertoires that made up the dataset. The repertoires were made available in a free public database intended to serve as a resource for research on the immune response to SARS-CoV-2. The samples were drawn from two sources: the first 160 participants of the ongoing ImmuneRACE study, and 1,000 to 1,500 subjects contributed by 6 global collaborators. A de-identified subject ID, COVID-19 status, age in years and sex were almost always included in the sample metadata. Where available, HLA class I and class II types were taken from metadata supplied by the sample provider and were not determined by assay-based typing.

Whole blood was collected in K2EDTA tubes by collaborating institutions according to the institutions' own protocols. Collaborator samples were shipped for TCRbeta analysis as frozen whole blood, isolated PBMCs, or DNA extracted from either sample type. Of note for this clone: Its antigen remains undetermined. The input lacks base qualities; no much larger clone sits a single base away.

The immunoSEQ Assay, a bias-controlled multiplex PCR, was used to amplify TCRbeta CDR3 regions from genomic DNA. On the study's bioinformatics: Nucleated cell counts per sample were estimated from amplification of reference gene primers within the assay. Sequence reads were collapsed and filtered to measure the absolute abundance of every unique TCRbeta CDR3 rearrangement. For each sample, productive Simpson clonality was calculated as the square root of Simpson's diversity index over productive rearrangements. TCRdb stores this immuneACCESS table with in-frame sequences only. Part of the clones is absent; in the studies checked, under half of the shortfall reflects unresolved V genes, and no reason is known for the rest. From that table come the V and J calls and clone size; the DNA was used to work out D and trimming. The sample records fewer than 150,000 clones, roughly 80% of which are singletons. 1.5% to 1.9% of the sample comes from the top ten.

General conclusions and limits of the study: Clinical and demographic metadata were provided uncurated, with the amount varying by source and participant.

The sequencing input was peripheral blood. This clonotype originated in a man in his fifties or sixties with acute or convalescent COVID-19.

Read as DNA, the sequence is TGTGCCAGCAGTGCTCGGGCGGGTACTAGCACAGATACGCAGTATTTT. Protein translation: CASSARAGTSTDTQYF. The rearranged segments are TRBV2 and TRBJ2-3, with TRBD2 as a weak D call on 5 bases. A distance of 14 bases separates the germline ends of V and J, which lose 4 bases and 0 bases respectively. CDR1 and CDR2 are drawn from the germline V gene: SNHLY, FYNNEI. The CDR3 covers 16 residues, taking in both the cysteine and the phenylalanine. The CDR3 DNA has 48 bases and is translated from base 1.